Listed below are T cell receptor beta chains from one sample, sequenced in a study. TCRdb analysed the 5' RACE reads with MiXCR anew, one entry per CDR3 protein. The sample holds about 57,000 distinct CDR3 sequences, more than 25% seen once. The specimen was tumor-infiltrating memory CD4+ T cells sorted from the breast tumor. These TCRs come from a female donor with breast cancer. Both conserved end residues are part of each CDR3. Each record gives: J gene, D gene, V gene, clone size, CDR3 DNA, CDR3 protein. A D gene is named only where the DNA matches it firmly. Not every row has a clone size; where given, it reads once, few, many or a size class.

TRBJ1-2 TRBD1 TRBV20-1 - TGCAGTGCTAGGACAGGGGGCGGGTATGGCTACACCTTC CSARTGGGYGYTF
TRBJ2-6 - TRBV3-1 - TGTGCCAGCAGCGGAACCCTCTCTGGGGCCAACGTCCTGACTTTC CASSGTLSGANVLTF
TRBJ2-3 TRBD2 TRBV20-1 - TGCAGTACTCAAGCGGGAGGGAGGACAGATACGCAGTATTTT CSTQAGGRTDTQYF
TRBJ1-5 - TRBV28 - TGTGCCAGCAGTCGCCGAGCGGGAGGGGTAGGCAATCAGCCCCAGCATTTT CASSRRAGGVGNQPQHF
TRBJ2-5 - TRBV3-1 - TGTGCCAGCAGTCCACCCGGCCAGGGTCGAGGGCGGGAGACCCAGTACTTC CASSPPGQGRGRETQYF
TRBJ2-3 - TRBV9 few TGTGCCAGCAGCGTCCAACCGGGACAAAGGCCAGGAGATACGCAGTATTTT CASSVQPGQRPGDTQYF
TRBJ1-2 TRBD1 TRBV4-2 - TGTGCCAGCAGCCGAGACAGGGGGGATAACTATGGCTACACCTTC CASSRDRGDNYGYTF
TRBJ2-3 - TRBV5-1 few TGCGCCAGCAGCCTACAGGGATCCCAAGATACGCAGTATTTT CASSLQGSQDTQYF
TRBJ1-2 - TRBV28 - TGTGCCAGCAGTCCATACGGACGGAGAGGCTACACCTTC CASSPYGRRGYTF
TRBJ1-4 - TRBV19 - TGTGCCAGTAGTATTACTGGGACTAATGAACAACTGTTTTTT CASSITGTNEQLFF
TRBJ1-1 - TRBV12-3/TRBV12-4 - TGTGCCAGCAGGCCAGGGGCTACGAACACTGAAGCTTTCTTT CASRPGATNTEAFF
TRBJ2-2 - TRBV5-1 - TGCGCCAGCAGCTTGAGACTGGGGGACACCGGGGAGCTGTTTTTT CASSLRLGDTGELFF
TRBJ1-6 - TRBV4-1 few TGCGCCAGCAGCCAAGGACGGCCTGATTCACCCCTCCACTTT CASSQGRPDSPLHF
TRBJ1-4 TRBD1 TRBV20-1 many TGCAGTGCATTAGGGACAGTCCCCGAAAAACTGTTTTTT CSALGTVPEKLFF
TRBJ2-1 - TRBV11-2 - TGTGCCAGCAGCGCCCGACAGGTCAATGAGCAGTTCTTC CASSARQVNEQFF
TRBJ1-2 - TRBV29-1 few TGCAGCGTTAAGGATACAGGGCGGAGTATCTTTGGCTACACCTTC CSVKDTGRSIFGYTF
TRBJ2-2 - TRBV5-1 few TGCGCCAGCAGCTTGTCGGGGGCCGGGGAGCTGTTTTTT CASSLSGAGELFF
TRBJ2-3 - TRBV14 few TGTGCCAGCAGCCAAGACTCGGGGGGCACAGATACGCAGTATTTT CASSQDSGGTDTQYF
TRBJ1-5 - TRBV28 few TGTGCCAGCAGCCTACGGTGGGGTAATAGCAATCAGCCCCAGCATTTT CASSLRWGNSNQPQHF
TRBJ2-2 TRBD2 TRBV5-1 few TGCGCCAGCAGCATACAATCTAGCGGGTACGGGGAGCTGTTTTTT CASSIQSSGYGELFF
TRBJ1-5 - TRBV6-5 few TGTGCCAGCAGTTCGTCCGAGTGGGGGAGCAATCAGCCCCAGCATTTT CASSSSEWGSNQPQHF
TRBJ2-2 TRBD2 TRBV4-3 - TGCGCCAGCAGCCAAGAATTCCAACCCGGGGGGACCGGGGAGCTGTTTTTT CASSQEFQPGGTGELFF